A single sample is the source of the 17 T cell receptor beta chains below, sequenced in a study of beta chain features in type 1 diabetes. Study-wide findings and caveats: TCRB CDR3 length was moderately but significantly reduced in all four CD4+ subsets of Type 1 diabetes patients.

Reverse transcribing all isolated RNA meant expressed TCRB transcripts were sequenced. Assay: immunoSEQ multiplex PCR; the TCRdb copy retains only in-frame clones and omits some. The sample contains some 200,000 clones, 16% of which appear only once. No antigens are known for them. Sequencing was performed on naive CD4+ T cells from blood. These receptors were taken from a man aged 30 to 45 with type 1 diabetes.

V and J are TRBV6-5 and TRBJ2-2; the D gene is possibly TRBD2 (5 bases). Germline CDR1 reads MNHEY; CDR2 reads SVGAGI. The ends were cut back, 2 bases at V and 5 bases at J, with 6 bases in the middle. This CDR3 region has 13 residues. CDR3 loop: CASSYPGTGELFF. Here the CDR3 DNA reads TGTGCCAGCAGTTACCCGGGGACCGGGGAGCTGTTTTTT.

The chain has TRBV29-1 and TRBJ2-3; the D gene is possibly TRBD1 (5 bases). The CDR3 is 15 amino acids. The germline V gene encodes CDR1 SQVTM and CDR2 ANQGSEA. The germline V and J ends were trimmed by 5 bases and 2 bases, with 17 bases remaining between them. In DNA form, the CDR3 reads TGCAGCGTTTATAAGGGGTTTGGTTCCACAGATACGCAGTATTTT. This codes for CSVYKGFGSTDTQYF.

The J gene is TRBJ2-5, the V gene TRBV5-1; 9 bases are a match to TRBD1. CDR3 length: 14 amino acids. From germline, CDR1 is SGHRS and CDR2 YFSETQ. V lost 5 bases, J lost 5 bases, and 7 bases stayed unmatched. CDR3 region: CASRSNRGRETQYF. CDR3 DNA sequence: TGCGCCAGCAGGAGCAACAGGGGGCGGGAGACCCAGTACTTC.

The rearrangement joins TRBV29-1 to TRBJ1-5; TRBD1 agrees at 7 bases. Trimming cost V 5 bases and J 5 bases; bases outside gene matches: 6. CDR3 length: 13 residues. Germline CDR1 SQVTM, CDR2 ANQGSEA. CDR3 sequence (DNA): TGCAGCGTTACGACAGGGACCTATCAGCCCCAGCATTTT. Amino acids: CSVTTGTYQPQHF.

The J gene is TRBJ2-3, the V gene TRBV7-2; D perhaps matches TRBD1 (5 bases). The CDR3 covers 12 residues. Germline loops: CDR1 SGHTA, CDR2 FQGNSA. V lost 8 bases, J lost 4 bases, and 10 bases lay in between. In DNA, the CDR3 is TGTGCCAGCTCCTACAGGTCAGATACGCAGTATTTT. It codes for CASSYRSDTQYF.

This clone was observed a handful of times. The rearrangement joins TRBV7-2 to TRBJ2-7; D unresolved. CDR3 size: 12 residues. The V end lost 1 base, the J end lost 4 bases, and 5 bases lay between the germline ends. The V gene's germline CDR1 is SGHTA and CDR2 FQGNSA. The CDR3, as DNA: TGTGCCAGCAGCTTAGGCCGATACGAGCAGTACTTC. This gives the protein CASSLGRYEQYF.

The chain carries TRBV2 and TRBJ2-3; either TRBD1 or TRBD2 may supply D (5 bases each). The germline CDR1 and CDR2 sequences are SNHLY and FYNNEI. CDR3 length: 17 amino acids. The V gene lost 7 bases and the J gene lost 6 bases, with 26 bases spanning the gap. CDR3 residues: CASTGTKNISYGDTQYF. CDR3 nucleotides: TGTGCCAGCACCGGGACCAAAAACATTTCCTATGGGGATACGCAGTATTTT.

This clone was seen only a few times. This rearrangement joins TRBV5-4 to TRBJ2-5, with TRBD2 matching 10 bases. Germline CDR1 and CDR2: SGHNT and YYREEE (reference sequence). This CDR3 region has 13 residues. Unmatched junction bases numbered 2, after V lost 4 bases and J lost 5 bases. The DNA for the CDR3 is TGTGCCAGCAGCCTAGCGGGAGACGAGACCCAGTACTTC. It translates to CASSLAGDETQYF.

This chain uses TRBV4-1 with TRBJ2-1; 7 positions agree with TRBD1. The CDR3 covers 16 residues. Germline CDR1 reads MGHRA; CDR2 reads YSYEKL. The V gene end was trimmed by 2 bases and the J gene end by 10 bases; junction bases not matched to a gene: 14. The chain's CDR3 is CASSQHGQASPGEQFF. CDR3 bases: TGCGCCAGCAGCCAACACGGACAGGCCTCCCCAGGAGAGCAGTTCTTC.

This clone was found a few times. The chain links TRBV5-1 to TRBJ2-5; the D is unclear. Deletions cut 0 bases from V and 4 bases from J, with 4 bases between. The CDR3 totals 12 residues. Germline CDR1 SGHRS, CDR2 YFSETQ. CDR3 bases: TGCGCCAGCAGCTTGGCCCTAGAGACCCAGTACTTC. As protein: CASSLALETQYF. Full variable domain (outside the CDR3, taken from reference TRBV5-1 and TRBJ2-5): KAGVTQTPRYLIKTRGQQVTLSCSPISGHRSVSWYQQTPGQGLQFLFEYFSETQRNKGNFPGRFSGRQFSNSRSEMNVSTLELGDSALYLCASSLALETQYFGPGTRLLVL.

To note about this clone: Distinct nucleotide sequences in the sample also encode this CDR3. The chain links TRBV7-9 to TRBJ2-7; 8 nucleotides line up with TRBD2. Germline values: CDR1 SEHNR, CDR2 FQNEAQ (reference sequence). V shed 1 base and J 5 bases; nucleotides not matched to a gene: 4. The CDR3 is made up of 14 amino acids. CDR3 nucleotides: TGTGCCAGCAGCTTAGTCGCGGGAGGTAACGAGCAGTACTTC. It yields the protein CASSLVAGGNEQYF.

V is TRBV20-1 and J is TRBJ2-4; D call uncertain. The CDR3 length is 11 residues. Trimming took 7 bases from V and 5 from J, leaving 9 bases between them. The V gene's germline CDR1 is DFQATT and CDR2 SNEGSKA (reference sequence). The CDR3 nucleotides are TGCAGTGTCAGTGCCCAAAACATTCAGTACTTC. It specifies CSVSAQNIQYF.

This clone was picked up a small number of times. This chain links TRBV29-1 with TRBJ2-1, with 9 bases lining up with TRBD1. The CDR3 is 13 amino acids. CDR1 is SQVTM, CDR2 ANQGSEA, per germline. The V and J ends lost 8 bases and 9 bases, in that order; junction bases with no gene match: 11. The CDR3 DNA follows: TGCAGCAACCGGGACAGGGATGCGGGTGAGCAGTTCTTC. Amino acid sequence: CSNRDRDAGEQFF.

The chain combines TRBV14 with TRBJ2-6, with D perhaps given as TRBD1 or TRBD2 (5 bases each). V gave up 5 bases and J gave up 4 bases, with 21 bases separating them. This CDR3 region has 18 residues. CDR1 is SGHDN, CDR2 FVKESK, per germline. The CDR3 here is CASSSTGAAGGGANVLTF. As DNA, the CDR3 is TGTGCCAGCAGCTCGACCGGGGCCGCTGGCGGCGGGGCCAACGTCCTGACTTTC.

This chain uses TRBV4-3 with TRBJ1-4; D uncertain. The CDR3 runs 14 residues. The V gene's germline CDR1 is LGHNA and CDR2 YSLEER. The V and J ends lost 4 bases and 8 bases respectively, with 14 bases between them. The CDR3 sequence is CASSPSGEREKLFF. DNA of the CDR3: TGCGCCAGCAGCCCCAGCGGGGAGCGGGAAAAACTGTTTTTT.

This clone has only a few counts. This chain joins TRBV30 and TRBJ1-2, with D unclear. CDR3 length: 14 residues. Trimming removed 3 bases from V and 1 base from J, with 12 bases in between. Germline CDR1 GTSNPN, CDR2 SVGIG (reference sequence). The CDR3 bases are TGTGCCTGGAGACTCTTTCGGGGTAACTATGGCTACACCTTC. The encoded protein is CAWRLFRGNYGYTF.

This clone has only a few counts. The DNA for the CDR3 is TGTGCCAGTTACAGGAATTCCTACGAGCAGTACTTC. It codes for CASYRNSYEQYF. The rearrangement links TRBV27 to TRBJ2-7; a possible D gene is TRBD1 (5 bases). The V gene's germline CDR1 is MNHEY and CDR2 SMNVEV (reference sequence). The CDR3 extends over 12 amino acids. V was shortened by 9 bases and J by 1 base, with 10 bases between the two germline ends.